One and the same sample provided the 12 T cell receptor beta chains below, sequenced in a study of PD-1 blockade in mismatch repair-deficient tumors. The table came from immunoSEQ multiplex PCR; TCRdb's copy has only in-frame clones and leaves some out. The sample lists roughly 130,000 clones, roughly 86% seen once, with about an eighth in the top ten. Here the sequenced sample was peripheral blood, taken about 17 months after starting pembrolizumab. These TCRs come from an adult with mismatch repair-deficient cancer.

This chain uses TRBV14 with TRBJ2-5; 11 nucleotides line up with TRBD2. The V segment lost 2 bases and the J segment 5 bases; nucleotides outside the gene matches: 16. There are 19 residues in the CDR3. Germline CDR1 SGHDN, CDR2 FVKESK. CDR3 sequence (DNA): TGTGCCAGCAGCCAACCCTGGACTAGCGGGCAATCCCGAGGGGAGACCCAGTACTTC. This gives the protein CASSQPWTSGQSRGETQYF.

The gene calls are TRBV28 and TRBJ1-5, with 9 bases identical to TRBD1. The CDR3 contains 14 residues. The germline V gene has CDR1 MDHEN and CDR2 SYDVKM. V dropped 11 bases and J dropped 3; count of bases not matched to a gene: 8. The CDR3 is CASYGTGLNQPQHF. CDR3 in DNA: TGTGCCTCATACGGGACAGGGCTCAATCAGCCCCAGCATTTT. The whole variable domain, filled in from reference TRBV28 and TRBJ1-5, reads DVKVTQSSRYLVKRTGEKVFLECVQDMDHENMFWYRQDPGLGLRLIYFSYDVKMKEKGDIPEGYSVSREKKERFSLILESASTNQTSMYLCASYGTGLNQPQHFGDGTRLSIL.

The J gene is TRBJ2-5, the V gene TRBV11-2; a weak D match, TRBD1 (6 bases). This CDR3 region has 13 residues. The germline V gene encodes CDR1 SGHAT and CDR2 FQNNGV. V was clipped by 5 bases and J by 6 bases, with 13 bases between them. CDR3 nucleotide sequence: TGTGCCAGCAGCCTTAACAGGGTGCAGACCCAGTACTTC. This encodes CASSLNRVQTQYF. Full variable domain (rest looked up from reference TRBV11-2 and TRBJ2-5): EAGVAQSPRYKIIEKRQSVAFWCNPISGHATLYWYQQILGQGPKLLIQFQNNGVVDDSQLPKDRFSAERLKGVDSTLKIQPAKLEDSAVYLCASSLNRVQTQYFGPGTRLLVL.

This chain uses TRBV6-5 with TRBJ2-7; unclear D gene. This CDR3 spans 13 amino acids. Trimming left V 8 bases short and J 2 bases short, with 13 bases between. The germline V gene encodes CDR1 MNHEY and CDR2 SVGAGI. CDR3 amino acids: CASARKFPYEQYF. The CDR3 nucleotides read TGTGCCAGCGCTCGTAAGTTTCCCTACGAGCAGTACTTC.

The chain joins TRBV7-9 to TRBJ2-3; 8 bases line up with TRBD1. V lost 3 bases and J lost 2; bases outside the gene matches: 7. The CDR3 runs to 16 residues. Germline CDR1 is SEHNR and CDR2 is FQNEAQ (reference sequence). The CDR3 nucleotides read TGTGCCAGCAGCTTTCCATCGGGACAGGACACAGATACGCAGTATTTT. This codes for CASSFPSGQDTDTQYF. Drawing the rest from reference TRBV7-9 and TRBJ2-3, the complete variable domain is DTGVSQNPRHKITKRGQNVTFRCDPISEHNRLYWYRQTLGQGPEFLTYFQNEAQLEKSRLLSDRFSAERPKGSFSTLEIQRTEQGDSAMYLCASSFPSGQDTDTQYFGPGTRLTVL.

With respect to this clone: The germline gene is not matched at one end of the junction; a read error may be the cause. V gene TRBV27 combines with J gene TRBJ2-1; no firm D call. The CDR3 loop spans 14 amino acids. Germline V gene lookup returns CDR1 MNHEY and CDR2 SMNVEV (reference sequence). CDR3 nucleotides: TGTGCCACCAGTGGTGTTAGCTCCTACAATGAGCAGTTCTTC. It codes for CATSGVSSYNEQFF.

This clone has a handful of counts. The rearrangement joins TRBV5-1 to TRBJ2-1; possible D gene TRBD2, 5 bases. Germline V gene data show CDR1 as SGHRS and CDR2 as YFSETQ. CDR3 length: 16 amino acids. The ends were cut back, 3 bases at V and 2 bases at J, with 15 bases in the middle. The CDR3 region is CASSSDYAGPYNEQFF. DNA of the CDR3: TGCGCCAGCAGCTCTGACTACGCTGGGCCCTACAATGAGCAGTTCTTC.

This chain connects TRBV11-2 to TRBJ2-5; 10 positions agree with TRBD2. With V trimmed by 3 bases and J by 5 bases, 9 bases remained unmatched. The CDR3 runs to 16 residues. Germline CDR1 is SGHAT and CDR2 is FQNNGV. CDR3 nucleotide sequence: TGTGCCAGCAGCTTTACTAGCGGGAAAGTTGGGGAGACCCAGTACTTC. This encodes CASSFTSGKVGETQYF.

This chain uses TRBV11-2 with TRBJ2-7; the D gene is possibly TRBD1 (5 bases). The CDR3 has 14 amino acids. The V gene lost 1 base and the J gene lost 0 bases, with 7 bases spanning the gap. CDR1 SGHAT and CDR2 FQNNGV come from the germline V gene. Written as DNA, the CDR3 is TGTGCCAGCAGCTTAGGGGGCCGCTCCTACGAGCAGTACTTC. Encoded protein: CASSLGGRSYEQYF.

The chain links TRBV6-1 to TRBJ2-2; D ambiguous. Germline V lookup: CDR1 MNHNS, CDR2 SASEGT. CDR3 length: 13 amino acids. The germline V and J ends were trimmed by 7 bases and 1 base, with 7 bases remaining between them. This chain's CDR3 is CASTERNTGELFF. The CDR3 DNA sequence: TGTGCCAGCACCGAAAGGAACACCGGGGAGCTGTTTTTT.

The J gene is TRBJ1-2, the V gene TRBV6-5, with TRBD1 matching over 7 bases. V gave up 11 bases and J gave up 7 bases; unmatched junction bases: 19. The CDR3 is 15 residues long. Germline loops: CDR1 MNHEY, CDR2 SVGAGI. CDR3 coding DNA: TGTGCCTGTTCCTCCCGGGCAACAGGGGATCTTGGCTACACCTTC. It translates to CACSSRATGDLGYTF.

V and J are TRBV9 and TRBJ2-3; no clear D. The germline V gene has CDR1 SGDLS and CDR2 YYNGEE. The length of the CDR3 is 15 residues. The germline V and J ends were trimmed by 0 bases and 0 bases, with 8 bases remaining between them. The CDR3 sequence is CASSVGQTSTDTQYF. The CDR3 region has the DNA TGTGCCAGCAGCGTAGGGCAGACTAGCACAGATACGCAGTATTTT.